The sequence of this T cell receptor (beta chain) was determined in a study of shared clonotypes between healthy human individuals. For the study at large: There were three CD4 naive, three CD4 memory, two CD8 naive and one CD8 memory plates per donor. Study-wide results and limits: Unshared clonotypes carried lower generation probabilities than those common to all four donors.

Genomic DNA (from each subset) was split evenly across several immunoSEQ plates. Libraries were prepared by immunoSEQ multiplex PCR; TCRdb keeps only in-frame clonotypes and omits some of them. The sample holds 2 million to 2.5 million clones; 85% to 95% are singletons and the top ten take approximately 0.13%. Germline V CDR1 and CDR2: SGDLS, YYNGEE. Deletions cut 2 bases from V and 5 bases from J, with 12 bases between. The CDR3 runs 14 residues. Regarding this clone: Its antigen is not identified.

Investigators divided CD4+ cells into CD45RA+ naive and CD45RA-negative memory subsets. This chain connects TRBV9 to TRBJ2-3, with D possibly TRBD2 on 6 matching bases. The receptor comes from a man younger than 35 in good health. Material for sequencing was naive CD4+ T cells sorted from blood. The subset here: CD45RA+ positively selected. The chain's CDR3 is CASSVGGLRDTQYF. Written as DNA, the CDR3 is TGTGCCAGCAGCGTGGGAGGTCTGAGAGATACGCAGTATTTT.